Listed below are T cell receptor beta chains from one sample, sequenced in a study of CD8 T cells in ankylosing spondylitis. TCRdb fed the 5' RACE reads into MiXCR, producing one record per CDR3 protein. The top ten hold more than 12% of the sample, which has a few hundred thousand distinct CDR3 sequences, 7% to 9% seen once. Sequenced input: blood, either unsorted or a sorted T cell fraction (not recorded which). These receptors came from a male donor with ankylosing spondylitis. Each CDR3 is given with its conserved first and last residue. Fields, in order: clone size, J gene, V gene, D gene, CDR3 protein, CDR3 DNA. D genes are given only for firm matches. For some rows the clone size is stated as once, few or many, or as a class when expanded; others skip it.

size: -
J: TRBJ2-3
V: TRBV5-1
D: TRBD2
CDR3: CASSPREAQDTQYF
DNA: TGCGCCAGCAGCCCTCGGGAGGCTCAAGATACGCAGTATTTT

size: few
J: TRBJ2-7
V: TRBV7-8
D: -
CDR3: CASSLGGETVRGYEQYF
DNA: TGTGCCAGCAGCTTAGGGGGGGAGACAGTGAGGGGTTACGAGCAGTACTTC

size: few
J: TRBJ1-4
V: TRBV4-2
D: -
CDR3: CASSQDAAGQGEKLFF
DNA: TGTGCCAGCAGCCAAGATGCGGCAGGGCAAGGTGAAAAACTGTTTTTT

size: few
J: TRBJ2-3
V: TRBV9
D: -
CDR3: CASTRGFTDTQYF
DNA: TGTGCCAGCACCCGGGGGTTCACAGATACGCAGTATTTT

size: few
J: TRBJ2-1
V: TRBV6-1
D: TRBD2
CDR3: CASSVTRGLADNEQFF
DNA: TGTGCCAGCAGTGTCACCCGAGGACTAGCGGACAATGAGCAGTTCTTC

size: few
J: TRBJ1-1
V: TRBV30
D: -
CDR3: CAWSPQGSTEAFF
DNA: TGTGCCTGGAGTCCACAGGGAAGCACTGAAGCTTTCTTT

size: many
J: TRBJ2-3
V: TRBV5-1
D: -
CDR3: CASSLGQPTDTQYF
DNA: TGCGCCAGCAGCTTGGGACAGCCCACAGATACGCAGTATTTT

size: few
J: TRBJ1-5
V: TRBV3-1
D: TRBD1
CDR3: CASSQFRSGTGLTQPQHF
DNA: TGTGCCAGCAGCCAATTTCGCTCCGGGACAGGACTAACTCAGCCCCAGCATTTT

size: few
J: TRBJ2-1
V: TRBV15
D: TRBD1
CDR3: CATSRAGQGTNEQFF
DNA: TGTGCCACCAGCAGAGCTGGACAGGGGACCAATGAGCAGTTCTTC

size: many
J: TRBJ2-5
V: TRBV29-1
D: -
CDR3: CSVAPNSKETQYF
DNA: TGCAGCGTTGCCCCGAACTCCAAAGAGACCCAGTACTTC

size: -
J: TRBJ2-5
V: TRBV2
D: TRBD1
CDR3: CASIPRDRGRPETQYF
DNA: TGTGCCAGCATTCCGAGGGACAGGGGGCGCCCAGAGACCCAGTACTTC

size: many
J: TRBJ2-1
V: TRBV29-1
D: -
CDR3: CSVVPTNSYNEQFF
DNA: TGCAGCGTTGTACCAACAAACTCCTACAATGAGCAGTTCTTC

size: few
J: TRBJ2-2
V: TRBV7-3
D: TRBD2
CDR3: CASRGSRTSGSGELFF
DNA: TGTGCCAGCAGGGGCAGTAGGACTAGCGGTTCCGGGGAGCTGTTTTTT

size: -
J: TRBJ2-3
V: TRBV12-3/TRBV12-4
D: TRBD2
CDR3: CASGDGTSGKYTQYF
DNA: TGTGCCAGCGGTGACGGGACTAGCGGAAAATATACGCAGTATTTT

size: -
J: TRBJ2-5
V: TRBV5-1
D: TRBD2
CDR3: CASSLGAGGDQETQYF
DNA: TGCGCCAGCAGCTTAGGGGCGGGAGGGGACCAAGAGACCCAGTACTTC

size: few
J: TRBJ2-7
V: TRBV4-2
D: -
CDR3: CASSQDQMSRSSYEQYF
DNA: TGTGCCAGCAGCCAAGATCAGATGAGCAGAAGCTCCTACGAGCAGTACTTC

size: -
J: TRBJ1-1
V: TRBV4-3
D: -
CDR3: CASSQEGSGRVRAFF
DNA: TGCGCCAGCAGCCAAGAGGGATCGGGGAGGGTTCGGGCTTTCTTT

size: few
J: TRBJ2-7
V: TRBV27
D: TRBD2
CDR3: CASSPGCGGYF
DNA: TGTGCCAGCAGTCCCGGATGCGGGGGGTACTTC

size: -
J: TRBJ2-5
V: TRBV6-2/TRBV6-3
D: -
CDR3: CASSPRTEETQYF
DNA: TGTGCCAGCAGTCCGCGGACAGAAGAGACCCAGTACTTC

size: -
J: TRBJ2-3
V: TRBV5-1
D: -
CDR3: CASLAEGYGTDTQYF
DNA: TGCGCCAGCCTCGCGGAGGGCTATGGCACAGATACGCAGTATTTT

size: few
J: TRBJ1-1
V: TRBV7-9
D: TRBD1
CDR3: CASSPQDRATEAFF
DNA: TGTGCCAGCAGCCCCCAGGACAGGGCCACTGAAGCTTTCTTT

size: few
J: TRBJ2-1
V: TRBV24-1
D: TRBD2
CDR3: CATSTTSGSSYNEQFF
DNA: TGTGCCACCAGTACGACTAGCGGTAGCTCCTACAATGAGCAGTTCTTC